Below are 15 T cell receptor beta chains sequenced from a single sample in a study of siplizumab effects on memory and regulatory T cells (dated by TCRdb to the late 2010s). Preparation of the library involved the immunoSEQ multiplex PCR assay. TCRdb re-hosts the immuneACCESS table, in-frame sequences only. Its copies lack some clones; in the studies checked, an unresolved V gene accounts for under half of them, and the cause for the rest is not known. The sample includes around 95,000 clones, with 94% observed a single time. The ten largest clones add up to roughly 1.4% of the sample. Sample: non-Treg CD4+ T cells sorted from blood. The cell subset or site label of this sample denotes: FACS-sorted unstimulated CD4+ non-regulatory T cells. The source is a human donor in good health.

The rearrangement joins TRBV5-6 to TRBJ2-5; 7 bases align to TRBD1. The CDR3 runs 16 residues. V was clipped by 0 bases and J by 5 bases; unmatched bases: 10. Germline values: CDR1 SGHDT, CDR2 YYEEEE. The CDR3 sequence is CASSLAGGRGLETQYF. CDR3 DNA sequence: TGTGCCAGCAGCTTGGCCGGAGGCAGGGGGTTGGAGACCCAGTACTTC.

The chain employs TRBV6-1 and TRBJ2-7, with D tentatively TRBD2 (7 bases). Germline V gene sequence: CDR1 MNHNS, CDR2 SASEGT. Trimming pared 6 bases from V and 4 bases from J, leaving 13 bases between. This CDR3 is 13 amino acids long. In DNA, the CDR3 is TGTGCCAGCAGGGAACAGGGAGGGTACGAGCAGTACTTC. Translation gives CASREQGGYEQYF.

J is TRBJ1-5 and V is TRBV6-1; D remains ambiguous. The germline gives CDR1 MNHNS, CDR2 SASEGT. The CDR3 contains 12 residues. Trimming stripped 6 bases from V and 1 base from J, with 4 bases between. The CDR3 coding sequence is TGTGCCAGCAGACAGAGCAATCAGCCCCAGCATTTT. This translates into CASRQSNQPQHF.

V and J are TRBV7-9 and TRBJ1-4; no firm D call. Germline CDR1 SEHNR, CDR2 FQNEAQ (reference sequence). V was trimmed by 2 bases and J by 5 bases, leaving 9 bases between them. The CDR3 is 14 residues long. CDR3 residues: CASSLTVSNEKLFF. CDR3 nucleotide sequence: TGTGCCAGCAGCTTAACGGTATCGAATGAAAAACTGTTTTTT.

CDR3 region: CATSRAGGDGYTF. CDR3 DNA: TGTGCCACCAGCAGGGCAGGCGGGGATGGCTACACCTTC. J is TRBJ1-2 and V is TRBV15; D gene ambiguous. The CDR3 length is 13 residues. Germline CDR1 LNHNV, CDR2 YYDKDF (reference sequence). V lost 3 bases, J lost 6 bases, and 11 bases lay in between.

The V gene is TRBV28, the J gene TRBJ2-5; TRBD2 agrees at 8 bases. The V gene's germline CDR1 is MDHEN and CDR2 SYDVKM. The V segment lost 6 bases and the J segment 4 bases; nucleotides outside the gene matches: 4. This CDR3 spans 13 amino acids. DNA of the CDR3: TGTGCCAGCAGGGCGGCGGGAGGAGAGACCCAGTACTTC. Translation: CASRAAGGETQYF. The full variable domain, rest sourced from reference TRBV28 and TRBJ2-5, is DVKVTQSSRYLVKRTGEKVFLECVQDMDHENMFWYRQDPGLGLRLIYFSYDVKMKEKGDIPEGYSVSREKKERFSLILESASTNQTSMYLCASRAAGGETQYFGPGTRLLVL.

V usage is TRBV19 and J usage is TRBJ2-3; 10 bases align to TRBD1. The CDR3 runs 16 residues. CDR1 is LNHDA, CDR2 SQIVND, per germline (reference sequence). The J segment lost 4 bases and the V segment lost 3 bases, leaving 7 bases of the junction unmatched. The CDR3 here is CASSIRTGGGPDTQYF. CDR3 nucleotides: TGTGCCAGTAGTATTCGGACAGGGGGGGGTCCAGATACGCAGTATTTT.

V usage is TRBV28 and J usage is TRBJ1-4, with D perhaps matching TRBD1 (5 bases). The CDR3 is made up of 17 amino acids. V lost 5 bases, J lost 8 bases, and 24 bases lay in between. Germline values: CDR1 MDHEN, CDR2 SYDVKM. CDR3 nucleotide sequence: TGTGCCAGCAGTGCAGGCGGCATTGGGGGTGTCGGGGAAAAACTGTTTTTT. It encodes CASSAGGIGGVGEKLFF. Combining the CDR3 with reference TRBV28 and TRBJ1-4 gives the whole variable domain DVKVTQSSRYLVKRTGEKVFLECVQDMDHENMFWYRQDPGLGLRLIYFSYDVKMKEKGDIPEGYSVSREKKERFSLILESASTNQTSMYLCASSAGGIGGVGEKLFFGSGTQLSVL.

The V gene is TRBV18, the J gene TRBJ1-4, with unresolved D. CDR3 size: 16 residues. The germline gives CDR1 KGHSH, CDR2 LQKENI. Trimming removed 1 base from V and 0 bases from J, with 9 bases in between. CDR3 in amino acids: CASSPRQPATNEKLFF. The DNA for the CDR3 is TGTGCCAGCTCACCACGGCAGCCTGCAACTAATGAAAAACTGTTTTTT.

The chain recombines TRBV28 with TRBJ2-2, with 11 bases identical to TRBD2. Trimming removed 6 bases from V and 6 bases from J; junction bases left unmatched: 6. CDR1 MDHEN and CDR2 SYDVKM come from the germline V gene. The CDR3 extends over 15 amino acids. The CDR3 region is CASSLAGGRSGELFF. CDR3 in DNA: TGTGCCAGCAGCCTAGCGGGAGGTAGATCCGGGGAGCTGTTTTTT.

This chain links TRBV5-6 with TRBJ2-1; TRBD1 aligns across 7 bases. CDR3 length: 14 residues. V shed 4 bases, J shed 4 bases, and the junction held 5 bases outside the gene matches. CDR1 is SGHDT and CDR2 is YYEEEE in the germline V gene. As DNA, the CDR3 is TGTGCCAGCAGCATAATGGGACAGTACAATGAGCAGTTCTTC. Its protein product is CASSIMGQYNEQFF.

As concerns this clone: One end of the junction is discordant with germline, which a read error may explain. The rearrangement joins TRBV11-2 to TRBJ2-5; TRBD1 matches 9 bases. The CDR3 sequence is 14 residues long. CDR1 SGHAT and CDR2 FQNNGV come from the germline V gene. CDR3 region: CASSPGDREEAQYF. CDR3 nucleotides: TGTGCCAGCAGCCCCGGGGACAGGGAAGAGGCCCAGTACTTC. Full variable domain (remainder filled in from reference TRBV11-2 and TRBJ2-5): EAGVAQSPRYKIIEKRQSVAFWCNPISGHATLYWYQQILGQGPKLLIQFQNNGVVDDSQLPKDRFSAERLKGVDSTLKIQPAKLEDSAVYLCASSPGDREEAQYFGPGTRLLVL.

In nucleotides, the CDR3 is TGTGCCAGCAGCCGGCTAACTAACGAGCAGTACTTC. Translated, it gives CASSRLTNEQYF. The rearrangement uses TRBV7-9 and TRBJ2-7; D uncertain. This CDR3 spans 12 amino acids. Per the germline V gene, CDR1 is SEHNR and CDR2 is FQNEAQ (reference sequence). V lost 5 bases and J lost 5, with 10 bases in between.

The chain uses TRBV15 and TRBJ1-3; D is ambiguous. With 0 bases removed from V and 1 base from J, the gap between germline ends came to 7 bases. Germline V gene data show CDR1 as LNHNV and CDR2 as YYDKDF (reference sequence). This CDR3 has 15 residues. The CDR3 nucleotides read TGTGCCACCAGCAGAGATCGAGGTTCTGGAAACACCATATATTTT. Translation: CATSRDRGSGNTIYF.

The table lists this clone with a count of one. The CDR3, as DNA: TGTGCCATCAGTGAGTATCTGGCAGGGGCGAACGAGCAGTACTTC. Translated: CAISEYLAGANEQYF. The rearrangement links TRBV10-3 to TRBJ2-7; tentative D call: TRBD1 (6 bases). Trimming removed 1 base from V and 5 bases from J, with 15 bases in between. The CDR3 is 15 residues long. Germline values: CDR1 ENHRY, CDR2 SYGVKD.